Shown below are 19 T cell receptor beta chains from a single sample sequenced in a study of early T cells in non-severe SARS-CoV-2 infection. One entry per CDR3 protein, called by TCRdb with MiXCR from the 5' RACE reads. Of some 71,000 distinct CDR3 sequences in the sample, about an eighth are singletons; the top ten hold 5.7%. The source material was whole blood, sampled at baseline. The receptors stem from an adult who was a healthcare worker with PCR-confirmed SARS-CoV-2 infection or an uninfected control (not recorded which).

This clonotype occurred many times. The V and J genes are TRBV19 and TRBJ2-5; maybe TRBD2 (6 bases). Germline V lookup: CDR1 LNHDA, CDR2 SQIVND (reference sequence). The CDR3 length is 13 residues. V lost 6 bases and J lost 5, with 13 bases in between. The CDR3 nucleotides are TGTGCCAGTAGAGGCAGACGGGGGGAGACCCAGTACTTC. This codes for CASRGRRGETQYF.

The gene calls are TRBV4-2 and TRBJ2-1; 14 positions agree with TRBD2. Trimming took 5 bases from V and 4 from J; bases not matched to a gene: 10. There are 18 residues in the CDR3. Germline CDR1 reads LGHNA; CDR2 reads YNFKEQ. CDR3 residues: CASSSTTSGRALYNEQFF. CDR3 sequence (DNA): TGTGCCAGCAGCTCGACGACTAGCGGGAGGGCATTATACAATGAGCAGTTCTTC.

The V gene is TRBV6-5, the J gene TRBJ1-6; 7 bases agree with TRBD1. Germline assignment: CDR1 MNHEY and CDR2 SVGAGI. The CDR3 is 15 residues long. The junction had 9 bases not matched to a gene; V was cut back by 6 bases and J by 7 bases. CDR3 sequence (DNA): TGTGCCAGCAGCCCCATTACAGGGGCCAATTCACCCCTCCACTTT. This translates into CASSPITGANSPLHF.

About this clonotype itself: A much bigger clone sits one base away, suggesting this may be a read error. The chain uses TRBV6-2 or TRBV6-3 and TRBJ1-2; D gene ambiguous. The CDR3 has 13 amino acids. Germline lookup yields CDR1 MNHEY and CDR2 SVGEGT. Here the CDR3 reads CVSSPPWTHGYTF. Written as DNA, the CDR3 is TGTGTCAGCAGTCCTCCCTGGACTCATGGCTACACCTTC.

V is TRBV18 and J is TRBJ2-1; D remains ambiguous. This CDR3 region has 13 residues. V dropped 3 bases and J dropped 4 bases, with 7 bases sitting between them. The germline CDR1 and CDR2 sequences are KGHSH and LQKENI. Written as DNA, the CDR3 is TGTGCCAGCTCACCGTCGGTATACAATGAGCAGTTCTTC. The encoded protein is CASSPSVYNEQFF.

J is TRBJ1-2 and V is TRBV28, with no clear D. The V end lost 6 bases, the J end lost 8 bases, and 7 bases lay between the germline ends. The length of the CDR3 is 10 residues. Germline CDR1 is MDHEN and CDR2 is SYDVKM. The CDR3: CASRERGYTF. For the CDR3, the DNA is TGTGCCAGCAGAGAAAGAGGCTACACCTTC.

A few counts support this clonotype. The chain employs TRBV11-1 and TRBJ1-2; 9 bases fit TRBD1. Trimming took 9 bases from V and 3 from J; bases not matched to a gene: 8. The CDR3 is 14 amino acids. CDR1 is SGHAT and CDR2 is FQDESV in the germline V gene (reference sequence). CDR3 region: CASRPGQGDYGYTF. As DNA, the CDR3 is TGTGCCAGTCGACCGGGACAGGGTGACTATGGCTACACCTTC.

The CDR3 sequence: CATSRPKPGHEAFF. CDR3 DNA sequence: TGTGCCACCAGCAGACCTAAGCCGGGACACGAAGCTTTCTTT. This rearrangement joins TRBV15 to TRBJ1-1, with a weak D call TRBD1 (6 bases). Germline CDR1 is LNHNV and CDR2 is YYDKDF (reference sequence). The CDR3 covers 14 residues. Between the trimmed V and J ends, which lost 2 bases and 8 bases, there was a span of 15 bases.

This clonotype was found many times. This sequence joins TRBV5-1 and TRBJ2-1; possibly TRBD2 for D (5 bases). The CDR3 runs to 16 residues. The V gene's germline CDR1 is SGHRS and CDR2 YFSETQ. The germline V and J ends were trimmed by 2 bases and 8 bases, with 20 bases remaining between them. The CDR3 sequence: CASSLPPGNLVHEQFF. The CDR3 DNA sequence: TGCGCCAGCAGCTTACCCCCGGGAAACCTGGTACATGAGCAGTTCTTC.

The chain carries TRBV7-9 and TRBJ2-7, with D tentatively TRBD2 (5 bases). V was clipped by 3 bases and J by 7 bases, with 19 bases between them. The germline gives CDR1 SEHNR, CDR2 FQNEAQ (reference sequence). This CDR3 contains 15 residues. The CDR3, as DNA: TGTGCCAGCAGCTTTGGGGAGATAACAATAACAGAGCAGTACTTC. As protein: CASSFGEITITEQYF.

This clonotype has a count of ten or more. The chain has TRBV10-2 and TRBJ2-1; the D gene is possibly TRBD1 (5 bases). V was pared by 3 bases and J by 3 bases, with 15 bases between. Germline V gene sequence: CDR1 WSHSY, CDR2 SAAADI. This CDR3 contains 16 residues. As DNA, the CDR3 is TGCGCCAGCAGTGACCCAATGACAGAATTCTACAATGAGCAGTTCTTC. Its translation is CASSDPMTEFYNEQFF.

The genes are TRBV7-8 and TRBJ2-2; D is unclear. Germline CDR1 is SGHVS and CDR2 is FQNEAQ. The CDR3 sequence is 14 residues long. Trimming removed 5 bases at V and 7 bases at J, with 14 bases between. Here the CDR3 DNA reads TGTGCCAGCAGCCCGGTGTTGGGGATCGGGGAGCTGTTTTTT. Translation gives CASSPVLGIGELFF.

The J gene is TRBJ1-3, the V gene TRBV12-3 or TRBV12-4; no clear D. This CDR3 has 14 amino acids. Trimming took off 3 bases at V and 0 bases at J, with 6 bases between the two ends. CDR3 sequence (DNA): TGTGCCAGCAGTTTGCGGTTCTCTGGAAACACCATATATTTT. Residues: CASSLRFSGNTIYF.

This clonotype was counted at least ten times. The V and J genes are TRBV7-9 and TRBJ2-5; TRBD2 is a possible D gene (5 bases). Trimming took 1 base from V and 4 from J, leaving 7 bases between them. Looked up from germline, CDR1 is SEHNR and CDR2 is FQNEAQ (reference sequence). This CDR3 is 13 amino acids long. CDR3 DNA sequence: TGTGCCAGCAGCTTAGGAGGAGGAGAGACCCAGTACTTC. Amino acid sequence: CASSLGGGETQYF.

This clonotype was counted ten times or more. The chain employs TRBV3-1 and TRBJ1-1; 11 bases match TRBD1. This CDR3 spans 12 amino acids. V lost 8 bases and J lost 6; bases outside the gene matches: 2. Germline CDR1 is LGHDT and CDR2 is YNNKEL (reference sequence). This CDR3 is CASRDRGSEAFF. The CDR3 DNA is TGTGCCAGCCGGGACAGGGGGTCTGAAGCTTTCTTT.

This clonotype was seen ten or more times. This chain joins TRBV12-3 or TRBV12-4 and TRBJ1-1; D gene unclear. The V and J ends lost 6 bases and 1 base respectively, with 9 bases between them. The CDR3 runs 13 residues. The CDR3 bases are TGTGCCAGCAGCCTCAAGAGGAACACTGAAGCTTTCTTT. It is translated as CASSLKRNTEAFF.

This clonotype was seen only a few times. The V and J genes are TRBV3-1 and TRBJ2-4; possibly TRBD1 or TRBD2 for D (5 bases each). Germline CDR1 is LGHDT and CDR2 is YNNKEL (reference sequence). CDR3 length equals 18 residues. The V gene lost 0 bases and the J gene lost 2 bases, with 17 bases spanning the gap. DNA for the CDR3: TGTGCCAGCAGCCAAGATAGATCGTCGGGGCCCACCAAAAACATTCAGTACTTC. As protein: CASSQDRSSGPTKNIQYF.

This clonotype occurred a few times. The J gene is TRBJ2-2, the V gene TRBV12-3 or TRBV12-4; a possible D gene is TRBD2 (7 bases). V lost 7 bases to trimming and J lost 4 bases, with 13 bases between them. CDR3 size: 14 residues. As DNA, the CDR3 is TGTGCCAGCATCTGGGGGGGGCGCACCGGGGAGCTGTTTTTT. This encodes CASIWGGRTGELFF.

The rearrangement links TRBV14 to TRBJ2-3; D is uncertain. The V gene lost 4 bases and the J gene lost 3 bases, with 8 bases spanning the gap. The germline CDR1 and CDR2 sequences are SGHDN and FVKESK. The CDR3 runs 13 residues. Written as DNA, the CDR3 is TGTGCCAGCAGCCTATCCTGGACAGATACGCAGTATTTT. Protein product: CASSLSWTDTQYF.